A selection of T cell receptor beta chains follows, all from one sample in a study of cytotoxic CD8 clonotypes in ibrutinib-treated CLL. The protocol was immunoSEQ multiplex PCR, while the TCRdb copy is restricted to in-frame clones and leaves out a portion. This sample carries some 85,000 clones, 75% to 80% of them seen once, and the ten largest clones take just under 25%. The specimen was PBMCs, collected after 24 months of ibrutinib treatment. Receptors originate from a human donor with chronic lymphocytic leukemia. CDR3s include the opening cysteine and the closing phenylalanine or tryptophan. Fields, in order: D gene, J gene, clone size, V gene, CDR3 protein, CDR3 DNA. D genes are given only for firm matches. Clone size is given for some rows only: seen once, a few or many times, or a class if the clone is expanded.

TRBD1 | TRBJ2-3 | few | TRBV19 | CASSWTGGVADTQYF | TGTGCCAGTAGCTGGACAGGGGGCGTTGCAGATACGCAGTATTTT
- | TRBJ1-2 | few | TRBV10-3 | CAISERGRDYGYTF | TGTGCCATCAGTGAACGGGGCCGTGACTATGGCTACACCTTC
- | TRBJ2-7 | - | TRBV30 | CAWSSSFYEQYF | TGTGCCTGGAGTTCCAGTTTCTACGAGCAGTACTTC
- | TRBJ1-3 | few | TRBV11-2 | CASSPNSGNTIYF | TGTGCCAGCAGCCCGAACTCTGGAAACACCATATATTTT
TRBD2 | TRBJ2-1 | - | TRBV27 | CASSLSGRAYNEQFF | TGTGCCAGCAGTCTTAGCGGGAGGGCCTACAATGAGCAGTTCTTC
- | TRBJ1-2 | once | TRBV7-8 | CASSQTVNYGYTF | TGTGCCAGCAGCCAGACTGTGAACTATGGCTACACCTTC
- | TRBJ2-5 | - | TRBV10-3 | CAISEPGQDGTQYF | TGTGCCATCAGTGAGCCGGGGCAGGACGGTACCCAGTACTTC
- | TRBJ1-5 | few | TRBV21-1 | CASSNHLKIPEGQGGQPQHF | TGTGCCAGCAGTAACCACCTAAAGATCCCCGAGGGCCAGGGCGGTCAGCCCCAGCATTTT
- | TRBJ2-7 | few | TRBV28 | CASRLWQYF | TGTGCCAGCAGGCTTTGGCAGTACTTC
- | TRBJ2-3 | - | TRBV5-6 | CASSTGYGWARAFRAQYF | TGTGCCAGCAGCACTGGCTACGGGTGGGCTAGAGCCTTCAGAGCGCAGTATTTT
TRBD1 | TRBJ2-5 | - | TRBV18 | CASSPAGGTQYF | TGTGCCAGCTCACCCGCAGGGGGAACCCAGTACTTC
- | TRBJ2-3 | - | TRBV9 | CASSVDGSYTDTQYF | TGTGCCAGCAGCGTAGACGGGAGCTACACAGATACGCAGTATTTT
TRBD1 | TRBJ2-5 | - | TRBV7-9 | CASSFGTGDRAQYF | TGTGCCAGCAGCTTCGGGACAGGGGATCGGGCCCAGTACTTC
TRBD2 | TRBJ2-2 | - | TRBV7-3 | CASRGLANTGELFF | TGTGCCAGCAGGGGACTAGCGAACACCGGGGAGCTGTTTTTT
TRBD2 | TRBJ2-3 | - | TRBV4-3 | CASSQDRILAGKTDTQYF | TGCGCCAGCAGCCAAGATCGTATACTAGCGGGGAAGACAGATACGCAGTATTTT
- | TRBJ1-2 | - | TRBV6-1 | CASRSLTELYGYTF | TGTGCCAGCAGATCACTGACGGAACTCTATGGCTACACCTTC
- | TRBJ2-7 | many | TRBV27 | CASSPVRRTYEQYF | TGTGCCAGCAGTCCTGTACGGAGGACCTACGAGCAGTACTTC
TRBD1 | TRBJ2-3 | - | TRBV9 | CASSPGDREADTQYF | TGTGCCAGCAGCCCGGGGGACAGGGAGGCAGATACGCAGTATTTT
TRBD1 | TRBJ2-4 | once | TRBV15 | CATSRGSVTGLNIQYF | TGTGCCACCAGCAGAGGTTCTGTGACAGGGTTAAACATTCAGTACTTC
TRBD2 | TRBJ2-1 | few | TRBV7-8 | CASSLEAGGRNEQFF | TGTGCCAGCAGCTTAGAAGCGGGAGGGCGTAATGAGCAGTTCTTC
TRBD1 | TRBJ2-4 | - | TRBV29-1 | CSGRDRAAKNIQYF | TGCAGCGGAAGGGACAGGGCAGCCAAAAACATTCAGTACTTC
- | TRBJ2-3 | - | TRBV30 | CAWNPSTDTQYF | TGTGCCTGGAACCCTAGCACAGATACGCAGTATTTT
- | TRBJ2-7 | - | TRBV28 | CASSSTVTEQYF | TGTGCCAGCAGTTCGACAGTTACCGAGCAGTACTTC
- | TRBJ1-1 | - | TRBV18 | CASSGGLSNTEAFF | TGTGCCAGCAGTGGCGGGCTTTCGAACACTGAAGCTTTCTTT
TRBD2 | TRBJ2-1 | once | TRBV18 | CASSQLAGVGEQFF | TGTGCCAGCTCACAACTAGCGGGAGTAGGTGAGCAGTTCTTC
- | TRBJ1-6 | - | TRBV6-4 | CASSDSRGGNSPLHF | TGTGCCAGCAGTGACTCAAGGGGTGGAAATTCACCCCTCCACTTT
TRBD2 | TRBJ2-3 | - | TRBV28 | CASKASGRVDTQYF | TGTGCCAGCAAGGCTAGCGGGAGGGTAGATACGCAGTATTTT
TRBD2 | TRBJ2-7 | few | TRBV10-3 | CATRTSDYEQYF | TGTGCCACACGGACTAGCGACTACGAGCAGTACTTC
TRBD1 | TRBJ2-5 | - | TRBV7-8 | CASSSHETRTGLGETQYF | TGTGCCAGCAGCTCACACGAGACCAGGACAGGGCTAGGGGAGACCCAGTACTTC
- | TRBJ1-2 | - | TRBV19 | CASSISQGGGYTF | TGTGCCAGTAGTATTTCACAGGGCGGAGGCTACACCTTC
- | TRBJ2-3 | - | TRBV5-1 | CASSSSTQLLGADTQYF | TGCGCCAGCAGCTCCTCGACACAACTGTTAGGCGCAGATACGCAGTATTTT
TRBD1 | TRBJ2-2 | - | TRBV27 | CASSGDRAPVGELFF | TGTGCCAGCAGTGGGGACAGGGCTCCGGTCGGGGAGCTGTTTTTT
TRBD1 | TRBJ2-3 | - | TRBV5-1 | CASSFGTGDTDTQYF | TGCGCCAGCAGCTTCGGGACAGGGGACACAGATACGCAGTATTTT
TRBD1 | TRBJ1-1 | few | TRBV18 | CASSPPGQAIPQIGAFF | TGTGCCAGCTCACCCCCGGGACAGGCAATCCCCCAGATCGGAGCTTTCTTT
- | TRBJ2-7 | few | TRBV5-6 | CASSPLDSGSYEQYF | TGTGCCAGCAGCCCTCTCGATAGCGGCTCCTACGAGCAGTACTTC
- | TRBJ1-3 | - | TRBV5-6 | CASSLGSSGNTIYF | TGTGCCAGCAGCTTGGGCAGCTCTGGAAACACCATATATTTT
- | TRBJ2-6 | once | TRBV27 | CASSLVRSGANVLTF | TGTGCCAGCAGTTTGGTCCGCAGTGGGGCCAACGTCCTGACTTTC
TRBD2 | TRBJ2-5 | - | TRBV2 | CASSGSSGRVETQYF | TGTGCCAGCAGTGGGTCTAGCGGGAGGGTGGAGACCCAGTACTTC
TRBD1 | TRBJ2-6 | once | TRBV30 | CAWRPTGAGANVLTF | TGTGCCTGGAGGCCAACAGGGGCTGGGGCCAACGTCCTGACTTTC
TRBD2 | TRBJ2-5 | - | TRBV5-7 | CASSLMTVAGGQETQYF | TGTGCCAGCAGCTTGATGACCGTAGCGGGAGGGCAAGAGACCCAGTACTTC
- | TRBJ2-1 | - | TRBV19 | CASSILRASSYNEQFF | TGTGCCAGTAGTATACTGCGCGCTAGCTCCTACAATGAGCAGTTCTTC
- | TRBJ2-1 | - | TRBV6-4 | CASTPRGQGGAGGKYNEQFF | TGTGCCAGCACCCCCCGGGGACAGGGCGGAGCGGGAGGCAAATACAATGAGCAGTTCTTC
TRBD1 | TRBJ1-1 | - | TRBV29-1 | CSAHRGLGTEAFF | TGCAGCGCTCACAGGGGGCTTGGGACTGAAGCTTTCTTT
TRBD1 | TRBJ2-2 | - | TRBV29-1 | CSAEGQGSGIAGELFF | TGCAGCGCCGAGGGACAGGGAAGCGGGATTGCCGGGGAGCTGTTTTTT
- | TRBJ1-1 | - | TRBV18 | CASSPEGHPNTEAFF | TGTGCCAGCTCACCAGAAGGCCACCCCAACACTGAAGCTTTCTTT
- | TRBJ1-2 | - | TRBV7-9 | CASSLEFRVGYTF | TGTGCCAGCAGCTTAGAATTTCGGGTTGGCTACACCTTC
- | TRBJ2-7 | - | TRBV7-8 | CASSLQVGGSYEQYF | TGTGCCAGCAGCTTACAGGTCGGCGGTTCCTACGAGCAGTACTTC
- | TRBJ1-5 | - | TRBV30 | CAWSGVQGSNQPQHF | TGTGCCTGGAGTGGCGTACAGGGAAGCAATCAGCCCCAGCATTTT
TRBD1 | TRBJ1-4 | - | TRBV7-2 | CASSRRGRSEKLFF | TGTGCCAGCAGCCGCAGGGGGCGAAGTGAAAAACTGTTTTTT
- | TRBJ2-1 | - | TRBV19 | CASSRQETHNEQFF | TGTGCCAGTAGTAGGCAGGAGACCCACAATGAGCAGTTCTTC
- | TRBJ2-5 | - | TRBV28 | CASSRRGQPQETQYF | TGTGCCAGCAGTCGGAGGGGACAGCCACAAGAGACCCAGTACTTC
- | TRBJ1-2 | many | TRBV7-3 | CASSRGEAHYGYTF | TGTGCCAGCAGCCGTGGAGAAGCCCACTATGGCTACACCTTC
- | TRBJ2-2 | - | TRBV27 | CASSLLTGRRAGELFF | TGTGCCAGCAGTTTATTGACAGGGAGGCGGGCCGGGGAGCTGTTTTTT
TRBD2 | TRBJ2-3 | - | TRBV4-3 | CASSQDAPSGVGTDTQYF | TGCGCCAGCAGCCAAGATGCGCCTAGCGGGGTGGGCACAGATACGCAGTATTTT
- | TRBJ1-1 | - | TRBV11-3 | CASSLETGEAFF | TGTGCCAGCAGCTTAGAAACAGGTGAAGCTTTCTTT
TRBD1 | TRBJ2-2 | few | TRBV27 | CASSPRTGGTGELFF | TGTGCCAGCAGCCCTAGGACAGGGGGCACCGGGGAGCTGTTTTTT
TRBD1 | TRBJ2-7 | - | TRBV5-6 | CASSVTGGTYEQYF | TGTGCCAGCAGCGTGACAGGGGGTACCTACGAGCAGTACTTC
TRBD1 | TRBJ2-6 | once | TRBV5-4 | CASSLAAGTGGFGANVLTF | TGTGCCAGCAGCTTGGCGGCCGGGACAGGGGGGTTTGGGGCCAACGTCCTGACTTTC
- | TRBJ2-1 | few | TRBV7-3 | CASSLANNEQFF | TGTGCCAGCAGCTTAGCGAACAATGAGCAGTTCTTC
- | TRBJ2-5 | - | TRBV7-9 | CASSLDRTQSQETQYF | TGTGCCAGCAGCTTAGATCGGACGCAAAGCCAAGAGACCCAGTACTTC